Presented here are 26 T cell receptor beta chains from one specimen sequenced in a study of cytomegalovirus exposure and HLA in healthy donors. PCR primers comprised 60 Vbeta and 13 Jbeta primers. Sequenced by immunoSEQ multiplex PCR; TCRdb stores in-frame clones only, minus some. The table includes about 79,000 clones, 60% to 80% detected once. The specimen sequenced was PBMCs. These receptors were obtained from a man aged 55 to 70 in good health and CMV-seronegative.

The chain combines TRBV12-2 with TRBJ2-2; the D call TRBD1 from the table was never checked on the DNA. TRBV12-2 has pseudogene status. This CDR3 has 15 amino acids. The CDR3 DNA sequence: TGTGCAAGTCGCTCTTGCAGGACGAACACCGGGGAGCTGTTTTTT. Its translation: CASRSCRTNTGELFF.

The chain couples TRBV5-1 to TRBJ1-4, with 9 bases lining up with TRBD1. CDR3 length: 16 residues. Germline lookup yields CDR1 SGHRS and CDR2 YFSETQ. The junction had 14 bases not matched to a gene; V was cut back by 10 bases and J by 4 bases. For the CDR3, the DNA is TGCGCCTCTAAGCTTGGACAGGGGATAGGTAATGAAAAACTGTTTTTT. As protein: CASKLGQGIGNEKLFF.

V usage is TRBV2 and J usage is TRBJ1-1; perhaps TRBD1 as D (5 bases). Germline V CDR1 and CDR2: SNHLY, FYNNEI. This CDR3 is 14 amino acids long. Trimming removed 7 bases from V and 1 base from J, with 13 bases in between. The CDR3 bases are TGTGCCAGCAATCGGGGGGGGAAGAACACTGAAGCTTTCTTT. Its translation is CASNRGGKNTEAFF.

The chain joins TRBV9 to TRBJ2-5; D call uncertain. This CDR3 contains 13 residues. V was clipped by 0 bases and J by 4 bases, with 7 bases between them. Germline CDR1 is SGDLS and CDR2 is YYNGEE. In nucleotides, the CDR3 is TGTGCCAGCAGCGTAGGAATTAGAGAGACCCAGTACTTC. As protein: CASSVGIRETQYF.

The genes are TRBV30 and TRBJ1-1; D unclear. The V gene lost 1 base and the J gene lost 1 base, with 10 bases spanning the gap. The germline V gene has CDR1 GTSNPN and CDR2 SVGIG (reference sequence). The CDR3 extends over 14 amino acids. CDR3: CAWSAALGNTEAFF. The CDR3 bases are TGTGCCTGGAGTGCCGCGCTTGGGAACACTGAAGCTTTCTTT. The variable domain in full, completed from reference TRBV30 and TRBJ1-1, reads SQTIHQWPATLVQPVGSPLSLECTVEGTSNPNLYWYRQAAGRGLQLLFYSVGIGQISSEVPQNLSASRPQDRQFILSSKKLLLSDSGFYLCAWSAALGNTEAFFGQGTRLTVV.

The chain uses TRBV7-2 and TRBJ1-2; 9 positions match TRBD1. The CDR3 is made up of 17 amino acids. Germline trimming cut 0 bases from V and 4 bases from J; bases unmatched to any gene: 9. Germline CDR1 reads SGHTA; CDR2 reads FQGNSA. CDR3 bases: TGTGCCAGCAGCTTAGCTACCCCGGGACAGGGTCCCTATGGCTACACCTTC. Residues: CASSLATPGQGPYGYTF.

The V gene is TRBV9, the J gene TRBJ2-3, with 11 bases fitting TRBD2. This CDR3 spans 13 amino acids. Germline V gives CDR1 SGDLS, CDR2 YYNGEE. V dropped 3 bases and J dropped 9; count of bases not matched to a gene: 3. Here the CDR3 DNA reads TGTGCCAGCAGCGGAAGACTAGCGGGGACGCAGTATTTT. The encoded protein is CASSGRLAGTQYF.

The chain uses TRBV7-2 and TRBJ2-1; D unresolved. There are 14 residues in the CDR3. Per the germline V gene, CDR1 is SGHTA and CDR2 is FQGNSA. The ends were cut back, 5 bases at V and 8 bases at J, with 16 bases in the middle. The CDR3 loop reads CASSPQAKDHEQFF. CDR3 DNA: TGTGCCAGCAGCCCCCAGGCCAAAGACCATGAGCAGTTCTTC.

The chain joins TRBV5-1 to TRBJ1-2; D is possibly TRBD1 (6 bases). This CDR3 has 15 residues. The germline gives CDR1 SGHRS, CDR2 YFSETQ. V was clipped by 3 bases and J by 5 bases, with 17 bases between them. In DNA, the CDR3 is TGCGCCAGCAGCTCCGGACAGCTTGGCCTTTATGGCTACACCTTC. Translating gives CASSSGQLGLYGYTF.

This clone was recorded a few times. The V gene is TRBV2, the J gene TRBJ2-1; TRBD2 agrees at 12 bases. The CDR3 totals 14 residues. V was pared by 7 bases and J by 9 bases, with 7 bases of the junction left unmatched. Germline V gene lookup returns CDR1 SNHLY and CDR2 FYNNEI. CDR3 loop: CASIETSGGSEQFF. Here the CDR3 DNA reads TGTGCCAGCATCGAGACTAGCGGGGGTAGTGAGCAGTTCTTC.

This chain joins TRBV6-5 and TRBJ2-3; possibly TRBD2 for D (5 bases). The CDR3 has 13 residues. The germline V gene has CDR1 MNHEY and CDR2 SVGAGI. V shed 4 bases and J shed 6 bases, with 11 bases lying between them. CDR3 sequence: CASSSPGGDTQYF. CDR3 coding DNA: TGTGCCAGCAGTTCCCCTGGCGGGGATACGCAGTATTTT.

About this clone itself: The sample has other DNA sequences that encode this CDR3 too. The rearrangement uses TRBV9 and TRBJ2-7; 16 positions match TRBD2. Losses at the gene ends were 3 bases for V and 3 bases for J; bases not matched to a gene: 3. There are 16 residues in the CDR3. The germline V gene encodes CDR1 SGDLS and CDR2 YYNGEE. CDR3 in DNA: TGTGCCAGCAGCGCGGGACTAGCGGGGGGGCTCTACGAGCAGTACTTC. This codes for CASSAGLAGGLYEQYF.

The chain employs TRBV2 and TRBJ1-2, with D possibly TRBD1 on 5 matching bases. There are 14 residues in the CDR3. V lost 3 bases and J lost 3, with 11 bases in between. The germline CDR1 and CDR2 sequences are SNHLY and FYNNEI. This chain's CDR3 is CASSDQDKDYGYTF. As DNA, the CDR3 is TGTGCCAGCAGTGATCAGGACAAGGACTATGGCTACACCTTC.

The CDR3 here is CASSSGQGALDTEAFF. The CDR3 DNA sequence: TGTGCCAGCAGCTCCGGACAGGGGGCGCTGGACACTGAAGCTTTCTTT. The V gene is TRBV5-4, the J gene TRBJ1-1; TRBD1 matches 11 bases. The CDR3 contains 16 residues. Unmatched junction bases numbered 7, after V lost 3 bases and J lost 3 bases. Looked up from germline, CDR1 is SGHNT and CDR2 is YYREEE (reference sequence).

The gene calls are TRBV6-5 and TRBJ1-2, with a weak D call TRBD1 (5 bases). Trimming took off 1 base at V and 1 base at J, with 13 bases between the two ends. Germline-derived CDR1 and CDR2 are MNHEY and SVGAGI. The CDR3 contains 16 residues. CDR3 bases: TGTGCCAGCAGTTACTGGGGGGGTGAGGGTAACTATGGCTACACCTTC. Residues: CASSYWGGEGNYGYTF.

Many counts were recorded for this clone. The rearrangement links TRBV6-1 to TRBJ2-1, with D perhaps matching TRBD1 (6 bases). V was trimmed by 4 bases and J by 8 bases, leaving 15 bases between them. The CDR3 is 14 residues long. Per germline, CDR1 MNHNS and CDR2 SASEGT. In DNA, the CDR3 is TGTGCCAGCAGTGGGGCAGGGGAGTTCGATGAGCAGTTCTTC. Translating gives CASSGAGEFDEQFF.

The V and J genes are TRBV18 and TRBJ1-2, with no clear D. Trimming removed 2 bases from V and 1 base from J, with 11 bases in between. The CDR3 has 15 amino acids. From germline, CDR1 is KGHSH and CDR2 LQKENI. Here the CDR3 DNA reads TGTGCCAGCTCACCAGTTCCGACAAGTAACTATGGCTACACCTTC. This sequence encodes CASSPVPTSNYGYTF.

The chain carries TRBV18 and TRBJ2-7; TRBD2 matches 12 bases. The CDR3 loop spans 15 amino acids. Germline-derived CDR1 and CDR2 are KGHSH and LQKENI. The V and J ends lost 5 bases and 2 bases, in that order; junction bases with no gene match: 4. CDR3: CASSSTSGGTYEQYF. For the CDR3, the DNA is TGTGCCAGCTCATCGACTAGCGGGGGAACCTACGAGCAGTACTTC.

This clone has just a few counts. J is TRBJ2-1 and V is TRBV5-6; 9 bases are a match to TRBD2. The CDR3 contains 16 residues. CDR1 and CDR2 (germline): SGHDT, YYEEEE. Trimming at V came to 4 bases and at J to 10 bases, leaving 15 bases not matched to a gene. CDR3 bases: TGTGCCAGCAGCCATTCCGGGACTAGCTCAGGTTGCGAGCAGTTCTTC. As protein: CASSHSGTSSGCEQFF.

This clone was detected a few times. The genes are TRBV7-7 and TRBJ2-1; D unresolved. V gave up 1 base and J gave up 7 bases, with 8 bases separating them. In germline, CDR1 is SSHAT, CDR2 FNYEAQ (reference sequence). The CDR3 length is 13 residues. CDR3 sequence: CASSLGLENEQFF. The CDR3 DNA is TGTGCCAGCAGCTTAGGCCTAGAGAATGAGCAGTTCTTC. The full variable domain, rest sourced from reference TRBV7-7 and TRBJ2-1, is GAGVSQSPRYKVTKRGQDVTLRCDPISSHATLYWYQQALGQGPEFLTYFNYEAQPDKSGLPSDRFSAERPEGSISTLTIQRTEQRDSAMYRCASSLGLENEQFFGPGTRLTVL.

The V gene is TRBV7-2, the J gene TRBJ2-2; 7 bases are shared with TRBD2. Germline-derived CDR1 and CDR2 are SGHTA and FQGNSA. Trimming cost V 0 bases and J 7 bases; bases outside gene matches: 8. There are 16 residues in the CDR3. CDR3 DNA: TGTGCCAGCAGCTTAGCCGTTGGGGGGGATGGCGGGGAGCTGTTTTTT. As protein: CASSLAVGGDGGELFF.

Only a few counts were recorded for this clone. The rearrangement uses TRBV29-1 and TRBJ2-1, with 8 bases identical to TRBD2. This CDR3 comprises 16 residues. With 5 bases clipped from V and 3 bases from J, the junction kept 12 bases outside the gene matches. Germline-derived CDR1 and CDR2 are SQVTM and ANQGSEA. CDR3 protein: CSVPGSSGRRYNEQFF. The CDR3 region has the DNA TGCAGCGTTCCGGGCTCTAGCGGGCGCCGCTACAATGAGCAGTTCTTC.

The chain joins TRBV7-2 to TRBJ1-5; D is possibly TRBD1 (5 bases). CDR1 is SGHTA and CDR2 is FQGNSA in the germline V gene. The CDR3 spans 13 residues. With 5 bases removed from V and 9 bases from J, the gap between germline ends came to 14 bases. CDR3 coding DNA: TGTGCCAGCAGCGCGACAGTAAACGGGCCCCAGCATTTT. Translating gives CASSATVNGPQHF.

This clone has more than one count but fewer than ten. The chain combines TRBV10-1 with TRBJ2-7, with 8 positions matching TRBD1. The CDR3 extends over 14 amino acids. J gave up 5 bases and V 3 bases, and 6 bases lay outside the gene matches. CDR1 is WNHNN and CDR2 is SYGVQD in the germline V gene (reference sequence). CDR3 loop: CASSDRTGSHEQYF. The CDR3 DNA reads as TGCGCCAGCAGTGATAGGACAGGGTCCCACGAGCAGTACTTC.

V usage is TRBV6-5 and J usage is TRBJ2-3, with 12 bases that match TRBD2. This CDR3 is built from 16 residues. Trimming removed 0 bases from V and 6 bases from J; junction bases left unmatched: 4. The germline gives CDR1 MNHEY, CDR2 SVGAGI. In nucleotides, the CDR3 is TGTGCCAGCAGTTACTCGCGGACTAGCGGGACCGATACGCAGTATTTT. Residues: CASSYSRTSGTDTQYF.

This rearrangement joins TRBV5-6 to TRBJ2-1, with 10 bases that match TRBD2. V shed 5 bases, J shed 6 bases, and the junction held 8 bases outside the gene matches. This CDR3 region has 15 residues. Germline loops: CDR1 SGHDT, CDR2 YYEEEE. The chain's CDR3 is CASRPPGLATNEQFF. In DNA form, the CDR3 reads TGTGCCAGCAGGCCCCCGGGACTAGCGACCAATGAGCAGTTCTTC. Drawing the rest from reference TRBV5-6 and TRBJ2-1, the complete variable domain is DAGVTQSPTHLIKTRGQQVTLRCSPKSGHDTVSWYQQALGQGPQFIFQYYEEEERQRGNFPDRFSGHQFPNYSSELNVNALLLGDSALYLCASRPPGLATNEQFFGPGTRLTVL.